One and the same sample provided the 28 T cell receptor beta chains below, sequenced in a study of spatial heterogeneity in lung cancer. Study conclusions and caveats: In tumors, expanded intratumoral alpha and beta TCR counts tracked mutation counts.

One entry per CDR3 protein results from TCRdb running MiXCR on the 5' RACE reads. The sample holds about 13,000 distinct CDR3 sequences, roughly 4.6% seen once. Stated time point: sample taken at primary tumor resection. These receptors have no identified antigens. The material sequenced was lung tumor tissue, taken at surgery. The receptors originated from a male donor with early-stage non-small cell lung cancer.

This clonotype was picked up many times. The chain is built from TRBV2 and TRBJ2-5; D tentatively reads TRBD1 or TRBD2 (5 bases each). The germline V gene encodes CDR1 SNHLY and CDR2 FYNNEI. Trimming pared 7 bases from V and 5 bases from J, leaving 17 bases between. The CDR3 covers 14 residues. Here the CDR3 DNA reads TGTGCCAGCAACCCGGGACCCTTCCAGGAGACCCAGTACTTC. Encoded protein: CASNPGPFQETQYF.

This clonotype was recorded at least ten times. This chain connects TRBV4-2 to TRBJ1-2, with 7 bases identical to TRBD1. After removal of 3 bases from V and 4 bases from J, the junction contained 17 bases not matched to a gene. Germline CDR1 reads LGHNA; CDR2 reads YNFKEQ. There are 18 residues in the CDR3. Here the CDR3 reads CASSHLLLRDRITYGYTF. Here the CDR3 DNA reads TGTGCCAGCAGCCATCTTCTCCTCCGGGACAGAATAACCTATGGCTACACCTTC.

A few counts support this clonotype. V usage is TRBV4-2 and J usage is TRBJ2-5; D might be TRBD2 (6 bases). CDR1 is LGHNA, CDR2 YNFKEQ, per germline. V lost 4 bases and J lost 2, with 11 bases in between. This CDR3 contains 14 residues. This chain's CDR3 is CASSLGGLQETQYF. CDR3 in DNA: TGTGCCAGCAGCCTGGGGGGACTGCAAGAGACCCAGTACTTC.

Ten or more counts support this clonotype. The chain joins TRBV7-9 to TRBJ2-1, with 9 positions matching TRBD2. Trimming cost V 1 base and J 4 bases; bases outside gene matches: 2. The CDR3 spans 15 residues. Germline-derived CDR1 and CDR2 are SEHNR and FQNEAQ (reference sequence). CDR3 bases: TGTGCCAGCAGCTTAGTAGCGGGGGTATACAATGAGCAGTTCTTC. Its translation: CASSLVAGVYNEQFF.

The CDR3 is CASSFFVPWPNYGYTF. The CDR3 DNA follows: TGTGCCAGCAGTTTCTTCGTCCCTTGGCCGAACTATGGCTACACCTTC. The V gene is TRBV28, the J gene TRBJ1-2; no definite D call. V lost 3 bases, J lost 2 bases, and 16 bases lay in between. This CDR3 spans 16 amino acids. The germline gives CDR1 MDHEN, CDR2 SYDVKM.

By share of the sample, this clonotype is medium-sized. CDR3 amino acids: CASSLWTGGGDGYTF. CDR3 in DNA: TGTGCCAGCAGTTTATGGACAGGGGGAGGCGATGGCTACACCTTC. The rearrangement uses TRBV28 and TRBJ1-2; TRBD1 agrees at 9 bases. Unmatched junction bases numbered 5, after V lost 0 bases and J lost 6 bases. The CDR3 extends over 15 amino acids. The germline gives CDR1 MDHEN, CDR2 SYDVKM.

This clonotype appeared many times. This chain connects TRBV7-9 to TRBJ1-1; D possibly corresponds to TRBD1 (6 bases). Germline V gives CDR1 SEHNR, CDR2 FQNEAQ (reference sequence). The V end was cut by 1 base, the J end by 8 bases, with 17 bases between. The CDR3 is 15 amino acids. CDR3 sequence (DNA): TGTGCCAGCAGCTTAGGGGCGGCGGGGGCTCCCGAAGCTTTCTTT. Translated: CASSLGAAGAPEAFF. The full variable domain, with the rest looked up from reference TRBV7-9 and TRBJ1-1, is DTGVSQNPRHKITKRGQNVTFRCDPISEHNRLYWYRQTLGQGPEFLTYFQNEAQLEKSRLLSDRFSAERPKGSFSTLEIQRTEQGDSAMYLCASSLGAAGAPEAFFGQGTRLTVV.

This clonotype was counted many times. J is TRBJ1-1 and V is TRBV7-8; D remains unclear. V lost 1 base to trimming and J lost 4 bases, with 13 bases between them. In germline, CDR1 is SGHVS, CDR2 FQNEAQ. The CDR3 runs 15 residues. The DNA of the CDR3 is TGTGCCAGCAGCTTAGACGAGGGATGGGGCACTGAAGCTTTCTTT. This codes for CASSLDEGWGTEAFF.

The rearrangement links TRBV27 to TRBJ2-1; D gene unclear. From germline, CDR1 is MNHEY and CDR2 SMNVEV (reference sequence). The CDR3 runs 15 residues. V lost 5 bases, J lost 0 bases, and 11 bases lay in between. Here the CDR3 DNA reads TGTGCCAGCAGTATCAGGCCTAGCTCCTACAATGAGCAGTTCTTC. This codes for CASSIRPSSYNEQFF.

This clonotype was counted between two and nine times. The V and J genes are TRBV7-2 and TRBJ2-7, with 7 positions matching TRBD1. CDR1 and CDR2 from the germline V gene are SGHTA and FQGNSA. The CDR3 contains 15 residues. V dropped 2 bases and J dropped 4; count of bases not matched to a gene: 8. The CDR3 region is CASSLRPGGWYEQYF. The CDR3 nucleotides read TGTGCCAGCAGCTTAAGGCCAGGGGGATGGTACGAGCAGTACTTC.

The CDR3 spells CASSFQRGSADTQYF. CDR3 DNA: TGTGCCAGCAGCTTTCAGCGGGGGAGCGCAGATACGCAGTATTTT. The V gene is TRBV7-2, the J gene TRBJ2-3; 8 nucleotides line up with TRBD2. This CDR3 comprises 15 residues. Trimming cost V 3 bases and J 4 bases; bases outside gene matches: 6. The germline gives CDR1 SGHTA, CDR2 FQGNSA.

This clonotype occurred many times. The V call is TRBV6-2 or TRBV6-3, the J call TRBJ2-3; D is possibly TRBD1 or TRBD2 (5 bases each). The V end lost 4 bases, the J end lost 6 bases, and 17 bases lay between the germline ends. The CDR3 spans 15 residues. Looked up from germline, CDR1 is MNHEY and CDR2 is SVGEGT. The CDR3: CASSSPRDGGDTQYF. In DNA form, the CDR3 reads TGTGCCAGCAGTTCTCCCCGGGACGGTGGGGATACGCAGTATTTT.

This clonotype showed up many times. The chain couples TRBV4-2 to TRBJ2-7, with a tentative D call TRBD1 (6 bases). Trimming removed 0 bases from V and 4 bases from J, with 16 bases in between. This CDR3 has 16 amino acids. Germline-derived CDR1 and CDR2 are LGHNA and YNFKEQ. CDR3 sequence: CASSQEDAGTGYEQYF. The CDR3 bases are TGTGCCAGCAGCCAAGAAGATGCAGGTACAGGGTACGAGCAGTACTTC.

CDR3 sequence: CASSLAGQGSTEAFF. In DNA form, the CDR3 reads TGCGCCAGCAGCTTGGCCGGGCAGGGGAGTACTGAAGCTTTCTTT. The chain employs TRBV5-1 and TRBJ1-1; TRBD1 might be the D (6 bases). The CDR3 has 15 residues. Germline V lookup: CDR1 SGHRS, CDR2 YFSETQ. V lost 0 bases, J lost 5 bases, and 14 bases lay in between. The entire variable domain, with the rest obtained from reference TRBV5-1 and TRBJ1-1, is as follows: KAGVTQTPRYLIKTRGQQVTLSCSPISGHRSVSWYQQTPGQGLQFLFEYFSETQRNKGNFPGRFSGRQFSNSRSEMNVSTLELGDSALYLCASSLAGQGSTEAFFGQGTRLTVV.

This clonotype was seen repeatedly, ten times or more. J is TRBJ1-1 and V is TRBV5-1; D remains ambiguous. The CDR3 extends over 11 amino acids. Germline-derived CDR1 and CDR2 are SGHRS and YFSETQ. Trimming cost V 7 bases and J 1 base, with 5 bases left between them. For the CDR3, the DNA is TGCGCCAGCGCGGAGAACACTGAAGCTTTCTTT. Protein sequence: CASAENTEAFF.

This chain links TRBV9 with TRBJ1-1; D may be TRBD1 (5 bases). Trimming removed 0 bases from V and 1 base from J, with 10 bases in between. The CDR3 runs to 15 residues. Germline CDR1 SGDLS, CDR2 YYNGEE. The DNA of the CDR3 is TGTGCCAGCAGCGTAGCAGGGCACCAGAACACTGAAGCTTTCTTT. It is translated as CASSVAGHQNTEAFF.

This clonotype was picked up many times. The genes are TRBV6-1 and TRBJ1-5; no clear D gene. Germline loops: CDR1 MNHNS, CDR2 SASEGT. CDR3 length: 14 residues. V dropped 4 bases and J dropped 3 bases, with 10 bases sitting between them. CDR3 region: CASSGGKVNQPQHF. CDR3 nucleotide sequence: TGTGCCAGCAGTGGAGGGAAGGTCAATCAGCCCCAGCATTTT.

In this sample, this clonotype turned up many times. This chain uses TRBV12-3 or TRBV12-4 with TRBJ2-3; D unresolved. The germline V and J ends were trimmed by 9 bases and 7 bases, with 14 bases remaining between them. This CDR3 has 12 residues. The CDR3 coding sequence is TGTGCCAGTACGTCCCTCGCAAATACGCAGTATTTT. Protein product: CASTSLANTQYF.

This clonotype was recorded many times. The rearrangement uses TRBV10-3 and TRBJ2-4, with a possible D match to TRBD1 (6 bases). The germline V and J ends were trimmed by 4 bases and 6 bases, with 7 bases remaining between them. Germline V lookup: CDR1 ENHRY, CDR2 SYGVKD. The CDR3 contains 12 residues. In DNA form, the CDR3 reads TGTGCCATCAGTGTGGACAGAAACATTCAGTACTTC. Translating it yields CAISVDRNIQYF.

Many counts were recorded for this clonotype. The rearrangement uses TRBV12-3 or TRBV12-4 and TRBJ1-1, with a tentative D call TRBD1 (6 bases). The CDR3 is 14 amino acids. Trimming took 3 bases from V and 1 from J, leaving 9 bases between them. The CDR3 DNA follows: TGTGCCAGCAGTTTTGGAGGGGGGAACACTGAAGCTTTCTTT. Translating it yields CASSFGGGNTEAFF.

This clonotype was observed at least ten times. The chain employs TRBV11-2 and TRBJ2-4; the match to TRBD1 covers 7 bases. The length of the CDR3 is 16 residues. V trimming: 1 base; J trimming: 2 bases; junction bases outside the gene matches: 5. Germline V CDR1 and CDR2: SGHAT, FQNNGV. In DNA form, the CDR3 reads TGTGCCAGCAGCTTAGTGGGACAGACTCCCAAAAACATTCAGTACTTC. It yields the protein CASSLVGQTPKNIQYF.

The chain combines TRBV6-1 with TRBJ2-7; 7 bases align to TRBD1. Germline lookup yields CDR1 MNHNS and CDR2 SASEGT. There are 13 residues in the CDR3. V dropped 8 bases and J dropped 4; count of bases not matched to a gene: 8. The CDR3 DNA reads TGTGCCAGCGAAATCGGACAGGTGTACGAGCAGTACTTC. It is translated as CASEIGQVYEQYF.

In this sample, this clonotype turned up many times. The CDR3 here is CATLDSVGHEQYF. The CDR3 DNA reads as TGTGCCACTTTAGACAGTGTAGGCCACGAGCAGTACTTC. The gene calls are TRBV10-3 and TRBJ2-7; the D gene is possibly TRBD1 (5 bases). CDR1 and CDR2 (germline): ENHRY, SYGVKD. This CDR3 has 13 amino acids. Trimming stripped 10 bases from V and 5 bases from J, with 18 bases between.

This clonotype was recorded a few times. This chain connects TRBV7-6 to TRBJ2-5; 9 bases are a match to TRBD2. In germline, CDR1 is SGHVS, CDR2 FNYEAQ. Trimming at V came to 5 bases and at J to 7 bases, leaving 14 bases not matched to a gene. The CDR3 runs 16 residues. CDR3 sequence (DNA): TGTGCCAGCAGCCAGTGGCATAGCGGGGGCAGTTTGACCCAGTACTTC. Its translation: CASSQWHSGGSLTQYF. The full variable domain, in which reference TRBV7-6 and TRBJ2-5 provide the parts outside the CDR3, is GAGVSQSPRYKVTKRGQDVALRCDPISGHVSLYWYRQALGQGPEFLTYFNYEAQQDKSGLPNDRFSAERPEGSISTLTIQRTEQRDSAMYRCASSQWHSGGSLTQYFGPGTRLLVL.

In its sample, this clonotype was seen a few times. V is TRBV7-9 and J is TRBJ1-5, with D unresolved. V lost 5 bases and J 4 bases, leaving 15 bases between the germline ends. Germline CDR1 and CDR2: SEHNR and FQNEAQ (reference sequence). The CDR3 is 15 amino acids. The CDR3 sequence: CASSPGGSNNQPQHF. The CDR3 nucleotides read TGTGCCAGCAGCCCAGGAGGGTCGAATAATCAGCCCCAGCATTTT.

This clonotype showed up many times. This chain uses TRBV7-9 with TRBJ2-3; 7 bases line up with TRBD2. The germline V gene encodes CDR1 SEHNR and CDR2 FQNEAQ (reference sequence). The CDR3 has 15 amino acids. Trimming removed 5 bases from V and 0 bases from J; junction bases left unmatched: 5. The CDR3 sequence: CASSLTGGSTDTQYF. In DNA form, the CDR3 reads TGTGCCAGCAGCCTTACCGGGGGGAGCACAGATACGCAGTATTTT.

This clonotype was counted at least ten times. The chain uses TRBV24-1 and TRBJ2-1, with 9 bases identical to TRBD1. Germline lookup yields CDR1 KGHDR and CDR2 SFDVKD. V was pared by 7 bases and J by 8 bases, with 5 bases of the junction left unmatched. The CDR3 has 13 amino acids. The CDR3 sequence is CATRQGAYYEQFF. For the CDR3, the DNA is TGTGCCACCAGACAGGGGGCGTACTATGAGCAGTTCTTC.

Ten or more counts support this clonotype. V gene TRBV3-1 combines with J gene TRBJ2-7; D is ambiguous. V was clipped by 2 bases and J by 7 bases, with 9 bases between them. The CDR3 extends over 12 amino acids. CDR1 and CDR2 from the germline V gene are LGHDT and YNNKEL (reference sequence). This CDR3 is CASSQRLGEQYF. The CDR3 nucleotides are TGTGCCAGCAGCCAAAGGTTAGGAGAGCAGTACTTC.